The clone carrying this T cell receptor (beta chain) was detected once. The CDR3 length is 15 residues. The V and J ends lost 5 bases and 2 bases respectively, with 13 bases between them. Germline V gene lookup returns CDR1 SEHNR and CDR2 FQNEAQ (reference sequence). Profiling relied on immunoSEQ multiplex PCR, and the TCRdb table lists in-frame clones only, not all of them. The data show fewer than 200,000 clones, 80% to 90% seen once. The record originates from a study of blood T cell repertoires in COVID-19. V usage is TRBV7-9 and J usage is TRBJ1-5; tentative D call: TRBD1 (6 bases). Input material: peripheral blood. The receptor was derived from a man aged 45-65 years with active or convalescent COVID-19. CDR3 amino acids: CASSPVAGGNQPQHF. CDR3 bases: TGTGCCAGCAGCCCAGTCGCAGGGGGCAATCAGCCCCAGCATTTT.